These T cell receptor beta chains were read from a single sample in a study of T cell repertoires in cytomegalovirus infection. TCRdb used MiXCR to reprocess the reads, holding one entry per CDR3 protein. The sample includes 20,000 to 30,000 distinct CDR3 sequences, approximately 22% of them seen just once. These receptors' antigens are unknown. This specimen consisted of CD8+ T cells from cultured PBMCs, obtained from culture after CMV antigen stimulation. These receptor sequences come from a human donor in good health (CMV status not recorded). Some clones in this sample may be carry-over from other donors' samples. Both conserved end residues are part of each CDR3. Fields, in order: clone size, V gene, CDR3 protein. Clone sizes are given selectively: once, few, many, or a class where the clone is expanded.

>many|TRBV28
CASSLDHSVADIQYF
>.|TRBV29-1
CSVGTGSGNTIYF
>many|TRBV7-2
CASSVDRAQQETQYF
>many|TRBV4-1
CASSQSWTGGTGYTF
>many|TRBV6-1
CASSTSSAYYEQYF
>.|TRBV7-6
CASSRGDSLQYF
>.|TRBV4-3
CASSQEIGQGGYEQFF
>few|TRBV6-1
CASSEIAVNTEAFF
>few|TRBV20-1
CSARGYGSTEAFF
>few|TRBV6-5
CASSYRWDSRGSTF
>once|TRBV4-1
CASSPPGSLEAFF
>many|TRBV7-2
CASSSPEGPDWDTQYF
>few|TRBV27
CASSLGRSTASYEQYF
>.|TRBV4-1
CASSQDVAGATDTQYF
>many|TRBV7-2
CASSFGSGGGLSTDTQYF
>.|TRBV12-3/TRBV12-4
CASSNPTYEQYF
>.|TRBV3-1
CASSPTDLYEQYF
>.|TRBV5-6
CASSLGGAMTEAFF
>.|TRBV3-1
CASSQDIWGNTEAFF
>many|TRBV11-1
CASSQAGLQETQYF
>many|TRBV28
CASSARSDSYNSPLHF
>.|TRBV4-2
CASSPRTGDYEQYF
>once|TRBV7-9
CASSLFWGDTEAFF
>few|TRBV7-9
CASSGGDRLIAEAFF
>many|TRBV4-2
CASSLTTGGADQPQHF
>.|TRBV3-1
CASSPRGHEQYF
>.|TRBV7-9
CASSFGQGAGYGYTF
>few|TRBV18
CASSPFDREVYEQYF
>.|TRBV27
CASTSIWGGSSYNEQFF
>few|TRBV29-1
CSVEDLHTDTQYF
>few|TRBV6-1
CASSEWGTSYNSPLHF
>.|TRBV19
CASARKRQPQHF
>.|TRBV7-8
CASSLIPAEQYF
>.|TRBV20-1
CSASPLAGGRNEQFF
>many|TRBV7-8
CASIRNFPTGELFF
>many|TRBV12-3/TRBV12-4
CASSSGAGGFYNEQFF
>.|TRBV6-1
CASSEEGSPYSYEQYF
>many|TRBV7-2
CASSVGMGGEQYF
>few|TRBV7-2
CASSFPGGGTGELFF
>few|TRBV6-1
CASRASIRDTDYGYTF
>many|TRBV7-2
CASSIGQGSSYEQYF
>.|TRBV6-5
CASSRDRRETQYF
>.|TRBV6-5
CASSYEGTSSYNEQFF
>.|TRBV27
CASSSLGTDTQYF